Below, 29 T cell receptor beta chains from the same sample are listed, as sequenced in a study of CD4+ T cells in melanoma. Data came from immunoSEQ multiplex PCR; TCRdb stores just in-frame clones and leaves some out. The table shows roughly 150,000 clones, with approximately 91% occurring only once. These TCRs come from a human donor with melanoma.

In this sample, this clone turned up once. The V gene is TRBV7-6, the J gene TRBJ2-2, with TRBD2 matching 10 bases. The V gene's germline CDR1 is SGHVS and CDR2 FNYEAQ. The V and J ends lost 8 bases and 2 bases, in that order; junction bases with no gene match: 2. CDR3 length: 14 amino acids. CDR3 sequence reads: CASGLAANTGELFF. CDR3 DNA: TGTGCCAGCGGACTAGCGGCTAACACCGGGGAGCTGTTTTTT. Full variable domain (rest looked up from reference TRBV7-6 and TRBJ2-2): GAGVSQSPRYKVTKRGQDVALRCDPISGHVSLYWYRQALGQGPEFLTYFNYEAQQDKSGLPNDRFSAERPEGSISTLTIQRTEQRDSAMYRCASGLAANTGELFFGEGSRLTVL.

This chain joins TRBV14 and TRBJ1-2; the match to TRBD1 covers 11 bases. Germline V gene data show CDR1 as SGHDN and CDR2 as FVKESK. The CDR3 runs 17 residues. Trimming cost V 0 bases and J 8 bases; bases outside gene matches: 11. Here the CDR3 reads CASSQDRGQGATRGYTF. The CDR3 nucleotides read TGTGCCAGCAGCCAAGATCGAGGACAGGGGGCTACGAGAGGCTACACCTTC.

The CDR3 DNA is TGCGCCAGCAGCTTGGCTAGCGGGGGGATGAAGACCCAGTACTTC. It yields the protein CASSLASGGMKTQYF. V and J are TRBV5-1 and TRBJ2-5; 11 bases align to TRBD2. This CDR3 is built from 15 residues. The V gene's germline CDR1 is SGHRS and CDR2 YFSETQ. With V trimmed by 0 bases and J by 6 bases, 4 bases remained unmatched.

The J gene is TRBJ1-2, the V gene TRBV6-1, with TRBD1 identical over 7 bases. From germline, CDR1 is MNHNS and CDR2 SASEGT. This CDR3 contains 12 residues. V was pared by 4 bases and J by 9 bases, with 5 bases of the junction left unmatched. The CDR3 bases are TGTGCCAGCAGTGCAGGGGGACCTAGCTACACCTTC. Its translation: CASSAGGPSYTF.

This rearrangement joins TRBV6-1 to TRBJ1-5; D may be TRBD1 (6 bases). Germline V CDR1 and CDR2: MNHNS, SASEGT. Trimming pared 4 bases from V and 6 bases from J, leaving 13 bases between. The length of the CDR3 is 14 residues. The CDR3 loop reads CASSVQGSIQPQHF. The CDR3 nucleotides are TGTGCCAGCAGTGTACAGGGTTCGATTCAGCCCCAGCATTTT.

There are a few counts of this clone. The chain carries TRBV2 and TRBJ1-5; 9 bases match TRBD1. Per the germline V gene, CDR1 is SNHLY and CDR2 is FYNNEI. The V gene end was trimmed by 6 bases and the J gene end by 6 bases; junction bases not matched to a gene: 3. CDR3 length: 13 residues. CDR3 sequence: CASRTTGGQPQHF. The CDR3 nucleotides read TGTGCCAGCAGGACGACAGGGGGTCAGCCCCAGCATTTT.

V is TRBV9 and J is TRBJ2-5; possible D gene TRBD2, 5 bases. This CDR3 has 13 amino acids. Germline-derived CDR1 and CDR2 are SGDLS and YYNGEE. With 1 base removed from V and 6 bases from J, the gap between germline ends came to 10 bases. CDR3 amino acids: CASSVSTGKTQYF. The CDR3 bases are TGTGCCAGCAGCGTATCGACGGGAAAGACCCAGTACTTC.

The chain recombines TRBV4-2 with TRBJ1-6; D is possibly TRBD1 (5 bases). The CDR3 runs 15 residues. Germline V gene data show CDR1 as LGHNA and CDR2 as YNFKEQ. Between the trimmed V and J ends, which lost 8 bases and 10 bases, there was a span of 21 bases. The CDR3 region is CASGDHSAGKSPLHF. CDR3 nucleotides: TGTGCCAGCGGGGACCATTCGGCAGGGAAATCACCCCTCCACTTT.

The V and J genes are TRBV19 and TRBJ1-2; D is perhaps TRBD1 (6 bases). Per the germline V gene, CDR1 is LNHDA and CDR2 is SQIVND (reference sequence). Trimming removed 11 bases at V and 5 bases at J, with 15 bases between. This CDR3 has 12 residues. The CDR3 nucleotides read TGTGCCGCGCGGCAGGGGAGTTATGGCTACACCTTC. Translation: CAARQGSYGYTF.

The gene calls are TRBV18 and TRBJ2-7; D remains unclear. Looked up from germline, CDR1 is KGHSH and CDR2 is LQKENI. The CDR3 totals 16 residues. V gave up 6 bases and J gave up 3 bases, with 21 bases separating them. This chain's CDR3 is CASSLAAGPDRYEQYF. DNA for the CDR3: TGTGCCAGCTCTCTGGCGGCAGGACCTGATCGCTACGAGCAGTACTTC.

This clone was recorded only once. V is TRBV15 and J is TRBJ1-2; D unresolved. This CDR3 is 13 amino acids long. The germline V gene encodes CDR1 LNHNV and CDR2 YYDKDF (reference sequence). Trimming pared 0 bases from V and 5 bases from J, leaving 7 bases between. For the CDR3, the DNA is TGTGCCACCAGCAGAGACGGGATATATGGCTACACCTTC. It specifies CATSRDGIYGYTF.

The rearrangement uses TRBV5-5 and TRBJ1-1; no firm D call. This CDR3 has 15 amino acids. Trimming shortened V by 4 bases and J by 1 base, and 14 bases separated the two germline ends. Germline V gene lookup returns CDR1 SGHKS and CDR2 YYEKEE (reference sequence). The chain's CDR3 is CASSRGIDSNTEAFF. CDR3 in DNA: TGTGCCAGCAGCCGCGGAATCGATTCGAACACTGAAGCTTTCTTT. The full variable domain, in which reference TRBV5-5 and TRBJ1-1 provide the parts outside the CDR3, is DAGVTQSPTHLIKTRGQQVTLRCSPISGHKSVSWYQQVLGQGPQFIFQYYEKEERGRGNFPDRFSARQFPNYSSELNVNALLLGDSALYLCASSRGIDSNTEAFFGQGTRLTVV.

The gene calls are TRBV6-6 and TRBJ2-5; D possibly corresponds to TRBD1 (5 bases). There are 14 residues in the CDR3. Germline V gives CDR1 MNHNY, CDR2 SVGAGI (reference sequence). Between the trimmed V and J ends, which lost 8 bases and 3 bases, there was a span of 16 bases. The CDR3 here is CASQPLGREETQYF. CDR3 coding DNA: TGTGCCAGCCAACCGTTGGGGCGCGAAGAGACCCAGTACTTC.

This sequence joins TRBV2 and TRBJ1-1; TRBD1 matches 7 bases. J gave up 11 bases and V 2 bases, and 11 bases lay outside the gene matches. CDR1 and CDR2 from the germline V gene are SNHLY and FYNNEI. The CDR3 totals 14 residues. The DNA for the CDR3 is TGTGCCAGCAGTGAAATGGCAGGGGGGCATTCGGCTTTCTTT. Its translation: CASSEMAGGHSAFF.

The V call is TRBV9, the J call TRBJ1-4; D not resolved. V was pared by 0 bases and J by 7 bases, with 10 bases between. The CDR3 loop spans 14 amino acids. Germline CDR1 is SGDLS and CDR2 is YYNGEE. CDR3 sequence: CASSVGRVGEKLFF. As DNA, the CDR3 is TGTGCCAGCAGCGTAGGTCGGGTGGGTGAAAAACTGTTTTTT.

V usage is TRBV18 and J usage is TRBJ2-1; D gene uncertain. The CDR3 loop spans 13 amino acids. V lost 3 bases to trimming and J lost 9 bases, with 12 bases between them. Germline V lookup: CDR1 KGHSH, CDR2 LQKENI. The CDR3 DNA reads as TGTGCCAGCTCACCTACCCTCGGTCCTGAGCAGTTCTTC. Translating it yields CASSPTLGPEQFF. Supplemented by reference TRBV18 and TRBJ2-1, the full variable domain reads NAGVMQNPRHLVRRRGQEARLRCSPMKGHSHVYWYRQLPEEGLKFMVYLQKENIIDESGMPKERFSAEFPKEGPSILRIQQVVRGDSAAYFCASSPTLGPEQFFGPGTRLTVL.

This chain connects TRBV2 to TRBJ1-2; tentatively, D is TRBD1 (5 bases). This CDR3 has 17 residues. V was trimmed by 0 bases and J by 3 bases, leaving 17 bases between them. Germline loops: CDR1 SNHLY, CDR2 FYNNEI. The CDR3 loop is CASSEALTDTSDYGYTF. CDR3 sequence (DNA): TGTGCCAGCAGTGAAGCGCTGACAGATACCTCTGACTATGGCTACACCTTC.

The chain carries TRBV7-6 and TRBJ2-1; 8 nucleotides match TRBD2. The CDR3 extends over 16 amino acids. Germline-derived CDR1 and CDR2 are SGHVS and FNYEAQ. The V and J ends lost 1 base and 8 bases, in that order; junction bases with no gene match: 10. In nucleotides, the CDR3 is TGTGCCAGCAGCTTAGGAGCGGGGGAGCCTCGGGATGAGCAGTTCTTC. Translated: CASSLGAGEPRDEQFF.

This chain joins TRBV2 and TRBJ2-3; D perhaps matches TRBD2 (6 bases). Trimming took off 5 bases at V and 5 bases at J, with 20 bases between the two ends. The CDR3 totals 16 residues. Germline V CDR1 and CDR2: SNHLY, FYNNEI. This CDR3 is CASSWMEGSGEDTQYF. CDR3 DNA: TGTGCCAGCAGTTGGATGGAGGGATCGGGCGAAGATACGCAGTATTTT.

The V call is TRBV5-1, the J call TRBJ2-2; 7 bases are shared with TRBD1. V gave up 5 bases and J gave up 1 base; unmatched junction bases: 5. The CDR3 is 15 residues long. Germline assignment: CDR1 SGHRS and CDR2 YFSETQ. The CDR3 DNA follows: TGCGCCAGCAGATTAGGACAGGAGAACACCGGGGAGCTGTTTTTT. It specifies CASRLGQENTGELFF.

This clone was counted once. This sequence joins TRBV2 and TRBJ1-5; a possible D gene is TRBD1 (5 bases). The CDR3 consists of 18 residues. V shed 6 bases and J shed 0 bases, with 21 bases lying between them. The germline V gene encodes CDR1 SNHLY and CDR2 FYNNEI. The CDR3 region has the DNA TGTGCCAGCAGCGGGGCGTCCGGTATGGGATATAGCAATCAGCCCCAGCATTTT. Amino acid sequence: CASSGASGMGYSNQPQHF.

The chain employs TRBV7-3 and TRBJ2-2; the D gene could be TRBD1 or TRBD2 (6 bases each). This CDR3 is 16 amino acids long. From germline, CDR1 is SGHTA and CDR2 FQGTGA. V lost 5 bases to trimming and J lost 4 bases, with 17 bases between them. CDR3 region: CASSQRGPAGTGELFF. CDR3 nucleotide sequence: TGTGCCAGCAGCCAACGGGGGCCCGCCGGCACCGGGGAGCTGTTTTTT.

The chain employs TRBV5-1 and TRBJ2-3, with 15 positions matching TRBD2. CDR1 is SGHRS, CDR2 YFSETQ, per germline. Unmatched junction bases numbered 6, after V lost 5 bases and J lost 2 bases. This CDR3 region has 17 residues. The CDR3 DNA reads TGCGCCAGCAGTGGACTAGCGGGGGGGCCAATCACAGATACGCAGTATTTT. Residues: CASSGLAGGPITDTQYF.

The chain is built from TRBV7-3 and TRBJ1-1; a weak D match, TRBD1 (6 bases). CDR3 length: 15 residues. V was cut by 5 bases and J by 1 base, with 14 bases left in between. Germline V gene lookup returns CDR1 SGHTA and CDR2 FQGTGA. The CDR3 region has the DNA TGTGCCAGCAGCATTAACAGGGTGCCGAACACTGAAGCTTTCTTT. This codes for CASSINRVPNTEAFF.

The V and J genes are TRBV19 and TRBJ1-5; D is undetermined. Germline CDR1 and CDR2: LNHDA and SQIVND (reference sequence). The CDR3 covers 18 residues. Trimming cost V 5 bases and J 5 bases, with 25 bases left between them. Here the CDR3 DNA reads TGTGCCAGTAGTCCCAATTCGTGGGTCCTTCTACCCCATCAGCCCCAGCATTTT. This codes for CASSPNSWVLLPHQPQHF.

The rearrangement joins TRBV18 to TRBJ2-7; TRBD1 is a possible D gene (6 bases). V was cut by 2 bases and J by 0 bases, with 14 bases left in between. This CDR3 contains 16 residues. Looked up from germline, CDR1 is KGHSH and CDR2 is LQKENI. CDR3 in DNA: TGTGCCAGCTCACCATCTCTCGCCAGGGGCTCCTACGAGCAGTACTTC. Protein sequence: CASSPSLARGSYEQYF.

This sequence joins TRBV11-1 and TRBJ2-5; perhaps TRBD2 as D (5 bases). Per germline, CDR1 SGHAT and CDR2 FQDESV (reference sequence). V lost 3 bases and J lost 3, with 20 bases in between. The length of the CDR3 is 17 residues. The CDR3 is CASSLTFPRGWEETQYF. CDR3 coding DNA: TGTGCCAGCAGCTTGACTTTCCCCCGGGGATGGGAAGAGACCCAGTACTTC.

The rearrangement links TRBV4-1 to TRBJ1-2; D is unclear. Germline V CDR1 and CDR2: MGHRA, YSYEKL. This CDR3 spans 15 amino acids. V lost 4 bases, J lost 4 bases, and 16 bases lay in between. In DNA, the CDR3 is TGCGCCAGCAGCCCAACTACCAGAGGGTTCTATGGCTACACCTTC. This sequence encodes CASSPTTRGFYGYTF.

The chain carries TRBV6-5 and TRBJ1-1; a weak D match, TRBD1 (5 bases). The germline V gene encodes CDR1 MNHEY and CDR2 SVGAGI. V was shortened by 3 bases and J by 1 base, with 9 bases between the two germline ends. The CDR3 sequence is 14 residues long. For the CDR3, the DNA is TGTGCCAGCAGTTATAACAGGCAGAACACTGAAGCTTTCTTT. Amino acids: CASSYNRQNTEAFF.